This section outlines one T cell receptor (beta chain) sequence together with its context. Its matching antigen is unknown. This sample is drawn from a study of chemoradiotherapy in HPV16-positive cancers. The overall study: Candidate HPV-specific clones and shared TCR motifs came from a couple of HPV16-positive patients.

The germline gives CDR1 SQVTM, CDR2 ANQGSEA. This CDR3 is 15 amino acids long. Trimming removed 7 bases from V and 6 bases from J; junction bases left unmatched: 14. TCRdb's copy holds only in-frame clones and misses some; the assay was immunoSEQ multiplex PCR. The repertoire holds 30,000 to 40,000 clones, 80% to 90% seen once, with over 3% in the top ten. Repeated repertoire sampling spanned the course of chemoradiotherapy. Study observations and caveats: Better recurrence-free survival went with HPV-responsive T-cell expansion in HPV16-positive patients.

The sample here was blood, taken from a patient who underwent chemoradiotherapy. The sequence was collected from a human donor with HPV-associated anogenital cancer. V is TRBV29-1 and J is TRBJ2-1; 8 bases are shared with TRBD2. DNA of the CDR3: TGCAGCGCTGGGGAATGGCGGGAGGTTTCCAATGAGCAGTTCTTC. Its translation: CSAGEWREVSNEQFF.